This T cell receptor beta chain was sequenced for a study of T cells in Graves' hyperthyroidism and ophthalmopathy. This CDR3 is built from 14 residues. Trimming took 6 bases from V and 3 from J, leaving 14 bases between them. Germline assignment: CDR1 MGHRA and CDR2 YSYEKL. Using RNA transcripts as the source, TCR beta CDR3 regions were amplified. First-round RT-PCR with HTBI primers amplified the TCR CDR3 region. TCRdb re-derived calls from the multiplex PCR reads in MiXCR, one entry per CDR3 protein. The sample holds roughly 710,000 distinct CDR3 sequences, 30% to 40% seen once. The chain is built from TRBV4-1 and TRBJ1-2, with a possible D match to TRBD1 (5 bases). The sequence derives from a woman between 40 and 50 years old with Graves' hyperthyroidism. The sample taken for sequencing was blood. Written as DNA, the CDR3 is TGCGCCAGCAGGGGGGTTATGGCGCACTATGGCTACACCTTC. As protein: CASRGVMAHYGYTF.